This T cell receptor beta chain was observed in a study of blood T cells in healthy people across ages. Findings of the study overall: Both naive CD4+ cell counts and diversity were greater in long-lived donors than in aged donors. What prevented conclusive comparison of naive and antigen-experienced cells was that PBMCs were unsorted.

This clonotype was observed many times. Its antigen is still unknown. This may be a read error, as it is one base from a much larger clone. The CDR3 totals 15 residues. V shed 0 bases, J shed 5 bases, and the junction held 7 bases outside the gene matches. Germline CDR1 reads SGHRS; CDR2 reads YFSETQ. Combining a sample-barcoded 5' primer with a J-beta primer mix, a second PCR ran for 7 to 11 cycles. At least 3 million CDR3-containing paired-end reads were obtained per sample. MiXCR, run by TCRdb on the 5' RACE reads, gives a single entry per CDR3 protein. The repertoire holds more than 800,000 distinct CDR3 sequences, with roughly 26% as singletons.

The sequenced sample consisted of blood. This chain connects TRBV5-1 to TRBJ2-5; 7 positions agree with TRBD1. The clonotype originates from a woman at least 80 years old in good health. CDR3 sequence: CASSLGIGGAETQYF. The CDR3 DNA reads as TGCGCCAGCAGCTTGGGAATAGGGGGCGCGGAGACCCAGTACTTC.